One and the same sample provided the 7 T cell receptor beta chains below, sequenced in a study of T-cell reconstitution after alpha-beta-depleted transplantation in children. Unique molecular identifiers were incorporated into the prepared TCRbeta library. TCRdb recomputed calls from the PCR reads with MiXCR, one row per CDR3 protein. The top ten hold around 5.3% of the sample, which has approximately 800,000 distinct CDR3 sequences, 16% seen once. The specimen comprised PBMCs, mostly from graft donor cells, sampled 360 days after TCRalphabeta/CD19-depleted stem cell transplant. The source is a male patient aged 10 to 17 who had a stem cell transplant for acute lymphoblastic leukemia, so the T cells may come from the graft donor.

V gene TRBV29-1 combines with J gene TRBJ2-7, with 9 bases that match TRBD1. This CDR3 is 15 amino acids long. V dropped 5 bases and J dropped 2; count of bases not matched to a gene: 10. Germline values: CDR1 SQVTM, CDR2 ANQGSEA. The DNA of the CDR3 is TGCAGCGTTATTAGGGGACAGGGAGCCGCCTACGAGCAGTACTTC. This sequence encodes CSVIRGQGAAYEQYF.

CDR3 nucleotide sequence: TGTGCCAGCAGCTTATTTAGTTGGGACATCACCTACGAGCAGTACTTC. It codes for CASSLFSWDITYEQYF. The rearrangement uses TRBV11-2 and TRBJ2-7, with a tentative D call TRBD1 (6 bases). The V gene's germline CDR1 is SGHAT and CDR2 FQNNGV. This CDR3 spans 16 amino acids. The V end was cut by 2 bases, the J end by 2 bases, with 16 bases between.

This rearrangement joins TRBV24-1 to TRBJ2-1, with 8 positions matching TRBD2. CDR3 size: 17 residues. The germline CDR1 and CDR2 sequences are KGHDR and SFDVKD. V dropped 4 bases and J dropped 8; count of bases not matched to a gene: 15. CDR3 DNA: TGTGCCACCAGTGAGGCCGGGACTAGGGGCACCTCCGATGAGCAGTTCTTC. Translation: CATSEAGTRGTSDEQFF.

J is TRBJ2-5 and V is TRBV4-1; D remains ambiguous. Looked up from germline, CDR1 is MGHRA and CDR2 is YSYEKL. The ends were cut back, 1 base at V and 7 bases at J, with 19 bases in the middle. The CDR3 sequence is 16 residues long. This CDR3 is CASSQGGVAGRGTQYF. In DNA form, the CDR3 reads TGCGCCAGCAGCCAAGGAGGAGTAGCTGGACGAGGGACCCAGTACTTC.

Many counts were recorded for this clonotype. The genes are TRBV4-1 and TRBJ2-2; D unresolved. V lost 1 base and J lost 2, with 5 bases in between. The CDR3 is 14 amino acids. Germline CDR1 reads MGHRA; CDR2 reads YSYEKL. The CDR3 protein is CASSQVDNTGELFF. In DNA, the CDR3 is TGCGCCAGCAGCCAAGTTGACAACACCGGGGAGCTGTTTTTT.

This clonotype appeared a few times. The chain carries TRBV12-3 or TRBV12-4 and TRBJ2-7; weak D call: TRBD2 (5 bases). The CDR3 has 12 amino acids. V shed 5 bases and J shed 6 bases, with 11 bases lying between them. Here the CDR3 reads CASSPQLAEQYF. CDR3 DNA sequence: TGTGCCAGCAGTCCCCAGCTAGCCGAGCAGTACTTC.

This clonotype has only a few counts. CDR3 nucleotides: TGCGCCAGCAGCTTGGGGCAGGGAGCTTATCAGCCCCAGCATTTT. The encoded protein is CASSLGQGAYQPQHF. The V call is TRBV5-1, the J call TRBJ1-5; D may be TRBD1 (5 bases). Trimming stripped 0 bases from V and 5 bases from J, with 12 bases between. The CDR3 has 15 residues. The germline V gene has CDR1 SGHRS and CDR2 YFSETQ.